This paragraph reports one TCR beta chain. Its antigen is unknown. No base-level quality is on record; no much larger clone is a single base apart. The library was made by the immunoSEQ multiplex PCR assay. For the multiplex PCR, a mixture combining 60 forward primers for TCR Vbeta segments and 13 reverse primers for TCR Jbeta segments was used. The CDR3 region of rearranged TCR beta genes was amplified from genomic DNA with a multiplex PCR assay. The Illumina HiSeq System was used to sequence the amplified TCR beta libraries as 87-base-pair reads. The paper's data handling went like this. A later analysis counted about 80 million unique TCR beta chains across the roughly 700 repertoires, and around 12 million of these chains were shared by at least two donors. To remove PCR and sequencing errors, raw reads were error-corrected and collapsed into unique sequences using a nearest-neighbor algorithm that merged closely related sequences. CDR3 sequences were aligned to IMGT reference sequences to assign V, D and J gene segments. For a sequence to be retained, a match of at least six nucleotides was required to both a V gene segment and a J gene segment. Rearrangements were called productive when the CDR3 lacked stop codons and stayed in frame with V and J; all others were non-productive. CDR3 was defined by IMGT convention, running from the second conserved V-encoded cysteine to the conserved J-encoded phenylalanine. The earlier analysis of around 640 of the donors excluded sequences that lacked an unambiguous match to a single V gene segment. In an earlier analysis of approximately 550 of the donors, V segments were called functional above 56.7% productive rearrangements and were called segregating when the between-donor standard deviation exceeded 5%. A statistical classification framework was built to diagnose cytomegalovirus status from the catalog of TCR beta chain sequences. V and J gene assignment, in a later analysis, came from comparing TCR nucleotide sequences with IMGT/GENE-DB human TR gene sequences. The TCRdist pipeline was used in a later analysis to assign CDR3 sequences and most-parsimonious VDJ recombination scenarios. In a later analysis, each TCR beta chain was defined by its CDR3 amino acid sequence together with its V-gene family, and reads lacking a unique V-gene family were excluded. As a way to deal with suspected cross-contamination and a sequencing artifact, a later analysis dropped hundreds of nucleotide sequences that were highly shared and had low generation probability. In a later analysis, a clonal expansion index was calculated for each public chain from normalized within-repertoire ranks of inferred template counts. A later analysis computed generation probabilities with a VDJ recombination model fitted to out-of-frame rearrangements, and checked the results against IGoR. A later analysis scored TCR-TCR, TCR-HLA and TCR-CMV co-occurrence with hypergeometric tests, applying a repertoire-size bias correction to TCR pairs. In a later analysis, false discovery rates were estimated by permuting HLA or CMV assignments 20 times. A later analysis grouped co-occurring TCRs with DBSCAN, adding TCRdist sequence similarity when clustering within HLA-allele-positive subsets. For co-occurrence clustering, repertoires with fewer than 30,000 or more than 120,000 public chains were excluded, along with roughly 5 repertoires with anomalous nucleotide sharing. TCRdb carries this immuneACCESS record with in-frame sequences only. Its versions omit some clonotypes, under half of them owing to an unresolved V gene in the studies checked, with the rest unexplained. The DNA was the basis for D and trimming; V, J and clone size are from that table. The sample table contains about 110,000 clones; only one count was recorded for 75% to 85% of them. The top ten clonotypes cover just under 3% of the sample.

The cohort comprised 666 healthy bone marrow donors. At the time of sampling, all cohort members were nominally healthy, though unrecorded immune exposures were likely present. The donor tested CMV seropositive, placing the donor among the 290 or so seropositive members of the cohort. Every donor gave a peripheral blood sample, and the peripheral blood mononuclear cells from that sample were used for TCR beta sequencing. The Qiagen DNeasy Blood Extraction Kit was used to extract genomic DNA from the blood cell samples. The data were taken from a study of cytomegalovirus exposure and HLA in healthy donors (dated 2017 in TCRdb). In terms of the full investigation: According to an earlier analysis of a few hundred of the donors, some 180 million T cells yielded 90 million to 140 million unique TCR beta sequences and approximately 280 Gb of sequence data. An early release covering more than 500 HLA-typed donors comprised about 300 gigabases of sequencing data and around 85 million unique TCR sequences. Among the roughly 380 genotyped donors, around 81% belonged to the genetic ancestry cluster associated with self-reported Caucasian donors. The study aimed to test whether signatures of past pathogen exposure could be identified by cataloging public T cell receptors. The study profiled the T cell repertoires of 500 to 800 subjects by immunosequencing and related them to cytomegalovirus serostatus. Besides the first cohort of approximately 710 subjects, a separate validation cohort made up of 120 or so different subjects was used. To predict cytomegalovirus infection status, the study brought together high-throughput TCR immunosequencing, statistical association of individual TCRs with disease status, and machine learning. To study patterns of TCR occurrence, a later analysis re-analyzed previously published TCR beta repertoires from several hundred donors and added high-resolution HLA genotyping. Rather than drawing on any new phenotypic data, the later analysis identified candidate immune exposures from TCR beta sequences and the way those sequences occurred across donors. An earlier analysis of roughly 580 of the donors used high-throughput TCR beta sequencing to judge whether each TCR beta V gene segment behaved as functional or pseudogenic. Alongside the repertoire data, information on donor age, sex, ethnicity and CMV serostatus was compiled. A later genetic analysis used genome-wide SNP genotypes for 398 of the 666 donors, treating that subset as a discovery cohort. All discovery cohort repertoires had been generated using a single sequencing platform. HLA typing included class I and class II loci at four-digit resolution. Typing coverage varied by locus: 629-630 donors for A, B, C, DRB1 and DQB1; roughly 520 for DQA1; about 600 for DPA1; around 450 for DPB1. A handful of DR-DQ haplotypes were handled as single units for association and clustering because linkage in the cohort was strong. On average, around 240,000 unique TCR beta nucleotide sequences were sequenced per donor among some 420 genotyped donors of the cohort, with 15% to 20% of those sequences being non-productive. Here is what the overall study found, with its caveats: A later analysis associated approximately 17,000 TCR beta sequences with specific HLA alleles at a false discovery rate of 0.05. The cohort was sequenced for TCR beta chains only, and without alpha or paired-chain data the features that could be detected were limited. A group of highly shared sequence variants was considered likely to be a technical artifact of the sequencing pipeline. An earlier analysis of 587 of the donors showed that most TCR beta V segments appeared in productive rearrangements either about 87% or about 30% of the time, which broadly matched IMGT annotations. According to a later analysis, most CMV-associated TCR beta chains appeared to be HLA-restricted, and the HLA associations seemed to be driven largely by CMV exposure. Most TCR sequences were seen in very few donors, while some public TCRs were found in many individuals. A later analysis reported that several top co-occurrence clusters appeared linked to parvovirus B19, influenza, CMV and Epstein-Barr virus. Because HLA typing was missing for some donors at each locus, association tests included only the typed subset. Roughly uniform sequencing depth across donors was assumed in presence/absence analyses, although this assumption may not hold. A later analysis found that TCR association rates varied across HLA loci, with DRB1 alleles showing the most associated TCRs and HLA-C alleles the fewest. Because counts were too low, under 20 rarely observed V segments, including chromosome 9 orphons, were left out of the earlier analysis of about 620 of the donors. A few of the identified cytomegalovirus-associated TCR beta chains were confirmed in vitro to be specific for cytomegalovirus antigens. According to the authors, the approach could potentially be generalized to other disease states and immunological phenotypes. The study gave a list of about 170 TCR beta chains associated with cytomegalovirus. A further reported finding was that TCR beta sequences accurately predicted the HLA-A and HLA-B alleles for most subjects in the first cohort. CMV serostatus was the only immune exposure information available for the cohort. In a later genetic analysis, fewer N-insertions in productive TCRs were reported among donors in an Asian-associated ancestry cluster than the 666-donor mean. V-gene and J-gene trimming of TCR beta chains was associated with a missense DCLRE1C variant in a later genetic analysis, and the association was replicated in an independent cohort. Linkage disequilibrium might explain the correlated functional status among segregating V segments, but an unknown experimental factor could not be excluded. Cytomegalovirus status was reported to be diagnosed by the classifier with high specificity and sensitivity in both the original and validation cohorts. Some IMGT-functional V segments, including TRBV6-2 and TRBV6-3, could not be distinguished by the 87-base-pair reads and were therefore excluded. In a later analysis, HLA-associated TCR beta chains showed more clonal expansion and lower generation probabilities than non-associated chains that were equally common. When HLA alleles, especially DR and DQ, strongly co-occurred, attributing TCR associations to individual alleles was difficult.

V and J are trimmed by 3 bases and 10 bases, and the gene matches miss 9 bases of the junction. The CDR1 and CDR2 encoded by the germline V gene (reference sequence) are LNHDA and SQIVND. From its cysteine to its phenylalanine, the CDR3 spans 14 amino acids. Only CDR3 DNA remains: 42 bases, in frame from the first base. This clonotype was sampled from a young woman in good health and CMV-seropositive. Sequenced sample: PBMCs. The chain is assembled from TRBV19 and TRBJ2-1; TRBD1 fits 7 bases in the junction. The CDR3 corresponds to CASSILTGTREQFF. The sequenced DNA is TGTGCCAGTAGTATCCTGACAGGGACGAGGGAGCAGTTCTTC.